The rows below give T cell receptor beta chains drawn from one sample of a study of blood T cell repertoires in COVID-19. The assay was immunoSEQ multiplex PCR, and TCRdb's table has in-frame clones only and misses some. Counted here are roughly 100,000 clones, approximately 90% occurring once; the ten biggest clones make up roughly a sixth. The sample taken for sequencing was peripheral blood. The origin of the receptors is an elderly woman in a cohort sampled during active COVID-19. Both conserved end residues are part of each CDR3. A D gene is named only where the DNA matches it firmly. For some rows the clone size is stated as once, few or many, or as a class when expanded; others skip it.

v_call: TRBV7-2
d_call: TRBD2
j_call: TRBJ2-3
clone_size: NA
cdr3_aa: CASSETSGGAPDTQYF
cdr3_nt: TGTGCCAGCAGCGAGACTAGCGGGGGGGCCCCAGATACGCAGTATTTT

v_call: TRBV28
d_call: NA
j_call: TRBJ1-1
clone_size: NA
cdr3_aa: CASSEDRYTEAFF
cdr3_nt: TGTGCCAGCAGTGAAGACAGATACACTGAAGCTTTCTTT

v_call: TRBV5-1
d_call: NA
j_call: TRBJ2-7
clone_size: few
cdr3_aa: CASSLTGSDEQYF
cdr3_nt: TGCGCCAGCAGCTTGACAGGGTCGGACGAGCAGTACTTC

v_call: TRBV7-2
d_call: NA
j_call: TRBJ1-3
clone_size: NA
cdr3_aa: CASSLGGGSSGNTIYF
cdr3_nt: TGTGCCAGCAGCTTAGGGGGGGGAAGCTCTGGAAACACCATATATTTT

v_call: TRBV19
d_call: NA
j_call: TRBJ2-3
clone_size: NA
cdr3_aa: CASSKLAAGLADTQYF
cdr3_nt: TGTGCCAGTAGTAAATTAGCGGCCGGGCTGGCAGATACGCAGTATTTT

v_call: TRBV24-1
d_call: TRBD1
j_call: TRBJ2-2
clone_size: NA
cdr3_aa: CATSETGTGGLTGELFF
cdr3_nt: TGTGCCACCAGTGAGACCGGGACAGGGGGTCTCACCGGGGAGCTGTTTTTT

v_call: TRBV3-1/TRBV3-2
d_call: NA
j_call: TRBJ2-3
clone_size: NA
cdr3_aa: CASSQGGGTTHLRRADTQYF
cdr3_nt: TGTGCCAGCAGCCAAGGGGGCGGGACGACCCATCTTCGTAGGGCAGATACGCAGTATTTT

v_call: TRBV29-1
d_call: TRBD2
j_call: TRBJ2-7
clone_size: NA
cdr3_aa: CSAKRGAYEQYF
cdr3_nt: TGCAGCGCCAAGCGGGGGGCCTACGAGCAGTACTTC

v_call: TRBV6-5
d_call: TRBD2
j_call: TRBJ2-2
clone_size: once
cdr3_aa: CASTRGEMNTGELFF
cdr3_nt: TGTGCCAGCACCCGGGGGGAGATGAACACCGGGGAGCTGTTTTTT

v_call: TRBV28
d_call: NA
j_call: TRBJ1-1
clone_size: NA
cdr3_aa: CASQTGHEAFF
cdr3_nt: TGTGCCAGCCAGACGGGTCACGAAGCTTTCTTT

v_call: TRBV19
d_call: NA
j_call: TRBJ2-2
clone_size: NA
cdr3_aa: CASSTPRGTGELFF
cdr3_nt: TGTGCCAGTAGTACCCCTAGGGGCACCGGGGAGCTGTTTTTT

v_call: TRBV4-1
d_call: TRBD1
j_call: TRBJ1-3
clone_size: NA
cdr3_aa: CASSQGRQGLSGNTIYF
cdr3_nt: TGCGCCAGCAGCCAAGGGCGACAGGGGCTCTCTGGAAACACCATATATTTT

v_call: TRBV11-2
d_call: TRBD1
j_call: TRBJ1-4
clone_size: NA
cdr3_aa: CASSFGQGRANEKLFF
cdr3_nt: TGTGCCAGCAGCTTTGGACAGGGTCGAGCTAATGAAAAACTGTTTTTT

v_call: TRBV5-1
d_call: TRBD1
j_call: TRBJ1-4
clone_size: NA
cdr3_aa: CASSSGGQALLEKLFF
cdr3_nt: TGCGCCAGCAGCTCGGGGGGACAGGCGCTTTTGGAAAAACTGTTTTTT

v_call: TRBV6-6
d_call: TRBD1
j_call: TRBJ2-7
clone_size: few
cdr3_aa: CASSAPGQYEQYF
cdr3_nt: TGTGCCAGCAGTGCACCGGGACAGTACGAGCAGTACTTC

v_call: TRBV10-2
d_call: TRBD1
j_call: TRBJ1-1
clone_size: NA
cdr3_aa: CASTDRALEAFF
cdr3_nt: TGCGCCAGCACCGACAGGGCTTTGGAGGCTTTCTTT

v_call: TRBV5-1
d_call: TRBD1
j_call: TRBJ2-1
clone_size: NA
cdr3_aa: CASSETGGQQFF
cdr3_nt: TGCGCCAGCAGCGAAACAGGGGGCCAGCAGTTCTTC